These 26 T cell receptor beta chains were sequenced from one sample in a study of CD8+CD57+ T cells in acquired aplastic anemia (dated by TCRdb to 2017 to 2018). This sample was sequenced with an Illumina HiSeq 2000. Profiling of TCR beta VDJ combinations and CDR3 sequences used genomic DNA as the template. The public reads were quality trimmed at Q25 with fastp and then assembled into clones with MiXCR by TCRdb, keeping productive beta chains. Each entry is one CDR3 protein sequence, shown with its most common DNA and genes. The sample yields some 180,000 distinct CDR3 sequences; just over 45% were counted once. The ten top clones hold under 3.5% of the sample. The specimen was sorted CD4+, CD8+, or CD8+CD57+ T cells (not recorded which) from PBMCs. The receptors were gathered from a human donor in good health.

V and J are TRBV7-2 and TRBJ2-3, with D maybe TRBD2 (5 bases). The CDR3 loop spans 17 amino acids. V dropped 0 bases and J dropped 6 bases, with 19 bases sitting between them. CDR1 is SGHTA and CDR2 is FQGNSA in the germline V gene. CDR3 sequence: CASSLAAGGSYGDTQYF. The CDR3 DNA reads TGTGCCAGCAGCTTAGCGGCTGGCGGGTCCTACGGGGATACGCAGTATTTT.

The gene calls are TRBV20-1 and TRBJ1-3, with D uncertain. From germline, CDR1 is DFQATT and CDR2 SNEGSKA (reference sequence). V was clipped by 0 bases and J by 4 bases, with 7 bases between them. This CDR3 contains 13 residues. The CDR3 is CSARDRMGNTIYF. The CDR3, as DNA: TGCAGTGCTAGAGACAGGATGGGAAACACCATATATTTT.

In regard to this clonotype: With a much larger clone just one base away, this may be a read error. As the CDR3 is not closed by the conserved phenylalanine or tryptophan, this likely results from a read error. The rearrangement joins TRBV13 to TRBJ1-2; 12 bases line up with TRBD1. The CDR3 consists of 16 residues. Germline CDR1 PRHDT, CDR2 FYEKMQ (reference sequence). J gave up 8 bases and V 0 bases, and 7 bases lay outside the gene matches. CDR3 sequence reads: CASSLGLGQGARGYTL. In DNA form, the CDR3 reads TGTGCCAGCAGCTTAGGCCTGGGACAGGGGGCGCGGGGCTACACCCTC.

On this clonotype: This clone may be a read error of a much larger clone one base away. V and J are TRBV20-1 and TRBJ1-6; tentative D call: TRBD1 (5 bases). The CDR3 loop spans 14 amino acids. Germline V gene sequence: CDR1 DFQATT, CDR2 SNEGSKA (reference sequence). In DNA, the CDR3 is TGCAGTGCCAAAACCAGGGATCCGGATTCACCCCCCCACTTT. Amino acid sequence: CSAKTRDPDSPPHF.

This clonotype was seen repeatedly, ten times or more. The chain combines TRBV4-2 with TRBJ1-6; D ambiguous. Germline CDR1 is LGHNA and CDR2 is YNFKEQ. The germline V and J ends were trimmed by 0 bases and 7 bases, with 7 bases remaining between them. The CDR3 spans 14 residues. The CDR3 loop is CASSQDLRNSPLHF. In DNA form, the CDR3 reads TGTGCCAGCAGCCAAGATCTACGGAATTCACCCCTCCACTTT.

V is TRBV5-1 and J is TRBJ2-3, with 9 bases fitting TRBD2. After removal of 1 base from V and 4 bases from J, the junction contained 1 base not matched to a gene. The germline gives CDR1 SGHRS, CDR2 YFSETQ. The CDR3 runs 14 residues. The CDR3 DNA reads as TGCGCCAGCAGCTTGAGCGGGGGGCCAGATACGCAGTATTTT. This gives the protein CASSLSGGPDTQYF.

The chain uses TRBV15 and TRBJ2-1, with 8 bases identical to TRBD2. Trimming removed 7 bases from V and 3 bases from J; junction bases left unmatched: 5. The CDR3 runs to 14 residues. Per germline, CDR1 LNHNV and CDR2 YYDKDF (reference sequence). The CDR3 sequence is CATITSGNYNEQFF. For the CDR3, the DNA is TGTGCCACCATCACTAGCGGAAACTACAATGAGCAGTTCTTC.

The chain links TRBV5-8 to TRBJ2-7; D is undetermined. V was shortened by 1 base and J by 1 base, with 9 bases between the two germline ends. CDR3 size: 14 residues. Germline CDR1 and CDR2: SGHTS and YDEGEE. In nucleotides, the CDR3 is TGTGCCAGCAGCTTGATACAGTCTTCCTACGAGCAGTACTTC. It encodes CASSLIQSSYEQYF.

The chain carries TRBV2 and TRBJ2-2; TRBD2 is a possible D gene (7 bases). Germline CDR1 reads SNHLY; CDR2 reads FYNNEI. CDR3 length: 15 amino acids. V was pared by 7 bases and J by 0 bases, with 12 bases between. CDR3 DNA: TGTGCCAGCACCAAGGGGGGGGCGAACACCGGGGAGCTGTTTTTT. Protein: CASTKGGANTGELFF.

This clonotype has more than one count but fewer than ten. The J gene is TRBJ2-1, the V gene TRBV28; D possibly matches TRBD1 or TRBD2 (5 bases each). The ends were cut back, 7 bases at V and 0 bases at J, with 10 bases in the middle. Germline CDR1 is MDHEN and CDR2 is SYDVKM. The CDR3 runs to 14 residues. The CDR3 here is CASTIGTSYNEQFF. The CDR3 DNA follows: TGTGCCAGCACGATCGGGACCTCCTACAATGAGCAGTTCTTC.

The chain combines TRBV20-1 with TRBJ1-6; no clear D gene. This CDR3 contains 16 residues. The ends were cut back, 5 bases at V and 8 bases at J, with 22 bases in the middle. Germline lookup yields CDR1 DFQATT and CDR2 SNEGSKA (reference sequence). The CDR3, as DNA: TGCAGTGCTCCCGTGAGGTCAAAGGGTTGGGATTCACCCCTCCACTTT. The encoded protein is CSAPVRSKGWDSPLHF.

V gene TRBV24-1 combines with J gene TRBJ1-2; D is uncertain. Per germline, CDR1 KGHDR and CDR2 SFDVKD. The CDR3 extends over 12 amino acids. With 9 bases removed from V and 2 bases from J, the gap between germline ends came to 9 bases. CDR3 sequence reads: CATGKSNYGYTF. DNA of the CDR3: TGTGCCACCGGTAAGTCGAACTATGGCTACACCTTC.

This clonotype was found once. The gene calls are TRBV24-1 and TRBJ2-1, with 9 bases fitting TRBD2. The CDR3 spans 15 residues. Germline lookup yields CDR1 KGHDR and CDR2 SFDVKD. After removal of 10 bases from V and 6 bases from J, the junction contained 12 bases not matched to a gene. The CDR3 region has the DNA TGTGCCACGGGCGCAGCGGGGGGTTTGGGCAATGAGCAGTTCTTC. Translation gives CATGAAGGLGNEQFF.

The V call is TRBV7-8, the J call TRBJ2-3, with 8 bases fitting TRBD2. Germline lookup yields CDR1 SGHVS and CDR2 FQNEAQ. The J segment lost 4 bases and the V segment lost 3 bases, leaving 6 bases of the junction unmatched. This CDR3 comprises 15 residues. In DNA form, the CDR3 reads TGTGCCAGCAGCTTGCGGCTAGCGGGTCCAGATACGCAGTATTTT. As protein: CASSLRLAGPDTQYF.

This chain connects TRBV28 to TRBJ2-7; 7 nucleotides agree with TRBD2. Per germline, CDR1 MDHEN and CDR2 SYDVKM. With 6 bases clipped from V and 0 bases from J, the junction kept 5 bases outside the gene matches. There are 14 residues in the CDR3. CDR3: CASRQAGLSYEQYF. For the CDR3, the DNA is TGTGCCAGCAGACAAGCGGGACTCTCCTACGAGCAGTACTTC.

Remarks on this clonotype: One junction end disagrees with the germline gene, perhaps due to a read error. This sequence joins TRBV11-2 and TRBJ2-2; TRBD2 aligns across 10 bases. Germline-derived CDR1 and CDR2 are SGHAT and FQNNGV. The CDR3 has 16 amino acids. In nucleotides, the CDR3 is TGTGCCAGCAGCCAAGGGAGCGGGAGGGCGTATGGGGAGCTGCTTTTT. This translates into CASSQGSGRAYGELLF.

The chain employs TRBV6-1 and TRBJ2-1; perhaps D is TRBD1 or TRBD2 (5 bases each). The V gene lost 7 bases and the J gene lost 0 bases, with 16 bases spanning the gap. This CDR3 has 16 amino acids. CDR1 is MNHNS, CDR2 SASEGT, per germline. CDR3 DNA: TGTGCCAGCACCAGGGACCCTCTCGTCTCCTACAATGAGCAGTTCTTC. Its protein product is CASTRDPLVSYNEQFF.

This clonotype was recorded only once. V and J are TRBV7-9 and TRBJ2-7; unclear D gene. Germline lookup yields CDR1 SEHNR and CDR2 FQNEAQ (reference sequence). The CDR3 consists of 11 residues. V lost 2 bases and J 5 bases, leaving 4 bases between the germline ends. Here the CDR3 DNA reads TGTGCCAGCAGCTTATTTGACGAGCAGTACTTC. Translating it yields CASSLFDEQYF. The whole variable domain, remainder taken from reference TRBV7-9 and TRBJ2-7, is DTGVSQNPRHKITKRGQNVTFRCDPISEHNRLYWYRQTLGQGPEFLTYFQNEAQLEKSRLLSDRFSAERPKGSFSTLEIQRTEQGDSAMYLCASSLFDEQYFGPGTRLTVT.

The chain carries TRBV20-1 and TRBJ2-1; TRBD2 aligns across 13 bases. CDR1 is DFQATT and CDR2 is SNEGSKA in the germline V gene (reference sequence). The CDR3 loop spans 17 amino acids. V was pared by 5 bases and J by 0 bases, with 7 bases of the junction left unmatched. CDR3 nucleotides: TGCAGTGCTTCCGGGACTAGCGGGGCAAGCTCCTACAATGAGCAGTTCTTC. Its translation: CSASGTSGASSYNEQFF.

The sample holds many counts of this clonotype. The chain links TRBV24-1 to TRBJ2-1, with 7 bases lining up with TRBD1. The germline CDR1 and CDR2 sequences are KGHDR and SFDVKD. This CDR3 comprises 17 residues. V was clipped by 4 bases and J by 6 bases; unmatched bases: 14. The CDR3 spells CATSDPPGQGVGNEQFF. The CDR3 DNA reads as TGTGCCACCAGTGACCCTCCGGGGCAGGGGGTGGGCAATGAGCAGTTCTTC.

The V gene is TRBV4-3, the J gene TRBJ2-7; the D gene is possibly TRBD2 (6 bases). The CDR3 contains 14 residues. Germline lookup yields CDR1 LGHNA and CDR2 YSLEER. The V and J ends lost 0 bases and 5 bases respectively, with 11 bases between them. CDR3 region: CASSQDPGEDEQYF. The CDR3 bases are TGCGCCAGCAGCCAAGACCCGGGGGAAGACGAGCAGTACTTC.

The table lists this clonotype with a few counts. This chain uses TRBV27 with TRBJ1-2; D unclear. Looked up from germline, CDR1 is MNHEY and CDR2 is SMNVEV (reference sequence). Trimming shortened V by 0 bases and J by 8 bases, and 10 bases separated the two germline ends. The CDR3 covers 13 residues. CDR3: CASSLSVRGGYTF. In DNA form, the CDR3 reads TGTGCCAGCAGTTTATCCGTAAGAGGAGGCTACACCTTC.

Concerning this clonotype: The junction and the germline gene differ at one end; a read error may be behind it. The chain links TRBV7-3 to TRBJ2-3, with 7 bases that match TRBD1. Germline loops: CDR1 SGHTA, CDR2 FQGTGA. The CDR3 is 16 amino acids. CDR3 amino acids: CASSLRTGAGTDTQYF. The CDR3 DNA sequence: TGTGCCAGCAGTTTAAGAACAGGGGCCGGGACAGATACGCAGTATTTT. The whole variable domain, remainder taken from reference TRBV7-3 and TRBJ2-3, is GAGVSQTPSNKVTEKGKYVELRCDPISGHTALYWYRQSLGQGPEFLIYFQGTGAADDSGLPNDRFFAVRPEGSVSTLKIQRTERGDSAVYLCASSLRTGAGTDTQYFGPGTRLTVL.

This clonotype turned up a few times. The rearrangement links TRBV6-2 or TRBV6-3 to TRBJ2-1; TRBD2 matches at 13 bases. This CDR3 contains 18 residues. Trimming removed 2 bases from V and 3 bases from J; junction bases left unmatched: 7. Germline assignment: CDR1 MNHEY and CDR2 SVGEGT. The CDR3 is CASSYGGLAGALYNEQFF. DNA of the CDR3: TGTGCCAGCAGTTACGGTGGACTAGCGGGAGCCCTCTACAATGAGCAGTTCTTC.

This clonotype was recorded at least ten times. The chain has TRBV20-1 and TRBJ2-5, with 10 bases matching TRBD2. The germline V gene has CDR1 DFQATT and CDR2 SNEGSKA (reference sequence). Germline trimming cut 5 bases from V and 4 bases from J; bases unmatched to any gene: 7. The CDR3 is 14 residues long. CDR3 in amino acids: CSAEVAGGLETQYF. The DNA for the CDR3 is TGCAGTGCTGAAGTAGCGGGAGGATTAGAGACCCAGTACTTC.

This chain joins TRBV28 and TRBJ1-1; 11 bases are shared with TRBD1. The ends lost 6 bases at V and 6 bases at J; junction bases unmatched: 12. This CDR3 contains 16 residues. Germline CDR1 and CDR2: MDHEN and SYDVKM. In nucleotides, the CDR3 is TGTGCCAGCAGGCCGAGAGGACAGGGGGCCAAGGCTGAAGCTTTCTTT. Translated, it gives CASRPRGQGAKAEAFF.